These 16 T cell receptor beta chains share one sample of origin, sequenced in a study of T cell changes during pregnancy in multiple sclerosis. The table came from immunoSEQ multiplex PCR; TCRdb's copy has only in-frame clones and leaves some out. The repertoire holds around 36,000 clones, around 94% seen once, with 1.2% in the top ten. Sample: peripheral blood, taken before pregnancy. The receptor set was obtained from a female donor with multiple sclerosis, enrolled in a pregnancy study.

This chain joins TRBV5-1 and TRBJ2-1; 10 bases map to TRBD2. This CDR3 comprises 15 residues. CDR1 is SGHRS, CDR2 YFSETQ, per germline. V gave up 0 bases and J gave up 4 bases; unmatched junction bases: 1. The CDR3 nucleotides are TGCGCCAGCAGCTTGGCACTAGCGGGGTACAATGAGCAGTTCTTC. This codes for CASSLALAGYNEQFF.

The rearrangement joins TRBV5-4 to TRBJ1-1; D unresolved. The CDR3 consists of 15 residues. Trimming removed 3 bases from V and 0 bases from J, with 12 bases in between. Germline V gives CDR1 SGHNT, CDR2 YYREEE (reference sequence). This CDR3 reads CASSSSGHLNTEAFF. CDR3 nucleotides: TGTGCCAGCAGCTCGTCTGGCCACCTGAACACTGAAGCTTTCTTT. The variable domain in full, completed from reference TRBV5-4 and TRBJ1-1, reads ETGVTQSPTHLIKTRGQQVTLRCSSQSGHNTVSWYQQALGQGPQFIFQYYREEENGRGNFPPRFSGLQFPNYSSELNVNALELDDSALYLCASSSSGHLNTEAFFGQGTRLTVV.

The chain joins TRBV29-1 to TRBJ2-1, with 7 bases aligning to TRBD2. Germline loops: CDR1 SQVTM, CDR2 ANQGSEA. The CDR3 totals 13 residues. The chain's CDR3 is CSMGGGSYNEQFF. CDR3 coding DNA: TGCAGTATGGGGGGAGGGAGCTACAATGAGCAGTTCTTC.

The rearrangement uses TRBV7-8 and TRBJ2-1; 8 bases are a match to TRBD1. Germline CDR1 SGHVS, CDR2 FQNEAQ. The CDR3 covers 16 residues. V shed 1 base, J shed 4 bases, and the junction held 6 bases outside the gene matches. For the CDR3, the DNA is TGTGCCAGCAGCTTAGGTGGACAGGGCTCTTACAATGAGCAGTTCTTC. Residues: CASSLGGQGSYNEQFF.

This chain uses TRBV5-1 with TRBJ2-3, with TRBD1 matching over 8 bases. This CDR3 contains 13 residues. The J segment lost 9 bases and the V segment lost 4 bases, leaving 7 bases of the junction unmatched. Germline V CDR1 and CDR2: SGHRS, YFSETQ. CDR3 coding DNA: TGCGCCAGCAGCACGCAAACAGGGGGGACGCAGTATTTT. Translated, it gives CASSTQTGGTQYF.

The CDR3 DNA follows: TGTGCCAGCAGCCCCCTCGGACATAGCAATCAGCCCCAGCATTTT. It codes for CASSPLGHSNQPQHF. This chain joins TRBV7-8 and TRBJ1-5; tentative D call: TRBD1 (5 bases). Germline values: CDR1 SGHVS, CDR2 FQNEAQ. The CDR3 totals 15 residues. Trimming stripped 5 bases from V and 0 bases from J, with 11 bases between.

The chain uses TRBV5-1 and TRBJ1-1, with D possibly TRBD1 on 6 matching bases. Trimming removed 0 bases at V and 4 bases at J, with 16 bases between. Germline V gene data show CDR1 as SGHRS and CDR2 as YFSETQ. This CDR3 contains 16 residues. CDR3 loop: CASSLGAQGSGTEAFF. The CDR3 coding sequence is TGCGCCAGCAGCTTGGGGGCCCAGGGGTCTGGCACTGAAGCTTTCTTT.

This clone is a singleton in its sample. The V and J genes are TRBV5-1 and TRBJ1-1, with 10 bases that match TRBD1. The CDR3 loop spans 15 amino acids. CDR1 and CDR2 from the germline V gene are SGHRS and YFSETQ. The V and J ends lost 7 bases and 6 bases, in that order; junction bases with no gene match: 12. In nucleotides, the CDR3 is TGCGCCAGCGGATCTTTGGGACAGGGGTTCTCTGAAGCTTTCTTT. Translation gives CASGSLGQGFSEAFF.

The genes are TRBV7-2 and TRBJ2-7, with D maybe TRBD2 (6 bases). The V end lost 5 bases, the J end lost 2 bases, and 13 bases lay between the germline ends. The CDR3 has 14 amino acids. The germline CDR1 and CDR2 sequences are SGHTA and FQGNSA. The CDR3: CASSQWGGPYEQYF. The CDR3 coding sequence is TGTGCCAGCAGCCAATGGGGAGGACCCTACGAGCAGTACTTC.

V gene TRBV7-9 combines with J gene TRBJ1-4; 9 bases fit TRBD1. From germline, CDR1 is SEHNR and CDR2 FQNEAQ (reference sequence). The CDR3 length is 16 residues. V lost 5 bases and J lost 5; bases outside the gene matches: 9. The CDR3 sequence: CASSMTGGTVNEKLFF. In DNA, the CDR3 is TGTGCCAGCAGCATGACAGGGGGGACCGTCAATGAAAAACTGTTTTTT.

In this sample, this clone turned up once. The V and J genes are TRBV7-8 and TRBJ2-7, with D tentatively TRBD1 (6 bases). Trimming left V 5 bases short and J 0 bases short, with 20 bases between. CDR1 and CDR2 (germline): SGHVS, FQNEAQ. There are 17 residues in the CDR3. The CDR3 reads CASSQSAGAYSSYEQYF. DNA of the CDR3: TGTGCCAGCAGCCAGAGTGCAGGGGCATATAGCTCCTACGAGCAGTACTTC. Full variable domain (outside the CDR3, taken from reference TRBV7-8 and TRBJ2-7): GAGVSQSPRYKVAKRGQDVALRCDPISGHVSLFWYQQALGQGPEFLTYFQNEAQLDKSGLPSDRFFAERPEGSVSTLKIQRTQQEDSAVYLCASSQSAGAYSSYEQYFGPGTRLTVT.

The V gene is TRBV6-1, the J gene TRBJ1-1; D is possibly TRBD1 (5 bases). V lost 5 bases, J lost 1 base, and 8 bases lay in between. Looked up from germline, CDR1 is MNHNS and CDR2 is SASEGT. This CDR3 comprises 13 residues. The CDR3 region is CASSFQGNTEAFF. CDR3 DNA: TGTGCCAGCAGTTTCCAGGGGAACACTGAAGCTTTCTTT.

The gene calls are TRBV10-3 and TRBJ2-7, with 10 bases aligning to TRBD2. Germline CDR1 reads ENHRY; CDR2 reads SYGVKD. Losses at the gene ends were 10 bases for V and 2 bases for J; bases not matched to a gene: 11. The CDR3 has 15 amino acids. DNA for the CDR3: TGTGCCACAGACGAGACTAGCGGGCCTACCTACGAGCAGTACTTC. Its translation: CATDETSGPTYEQYF.

CDR3 DNA sequence: TGTGCCAGCAGCGGAGGGACTAGCATCACCGGGGAGCTGTTTTTT. Its protein product is CASSGGTSITGELFF. This sequence joins TRBV5-4 and TRBJ2-2; 9 nucleotides agree with TRBD2. CDR3 length equals 15 residues. J gave up 4 bases and V 4 bases, and 5 bases lay outside the gene matches. Germline V gives CDR1 SGHNT, CDR2 YYREEE (reference sequence).

By share, this clone ranks as medium-sized. The J gene is TRBJ2-3, the V gene TRBV6-4; TRBD2 agrees at 7 bases. CDR3 length equals 13 residues. With 3 bases clipped from V and 3 bases from J, the junction kept 0 bases outside the gene matches. Germline CDR1 is MRHNA and CDR2 is SNTAGT. CDR3 region: CASSERETDTQYF. The CDR3 DNA sequence: TGTGCCAGCAGTGAGCGGGAGACAGATACGCAGTATTTT.

The chain combines TRBV27 with TRBJ2-5; D is ambiguous. CDR1 and CDR2 (germline): MNHEY, SMNVEV (reference sequence). The CDR3 sequence is 15 residues long. V was clipped by 1 base and J by 0 bases, with 9 bases between them. CDR3 DNA sequence: TGTGCCAGCAGTTTATTCTACAGATACCAAGAGACCCAGTACTTC. Residues: CASSLFYRYQETQYF.